The 14 T cell receptor beta chains below all came from one sample that was sequenced in a study of shared clonotypes between healthy human individuals. As defined, naive CD8 cells were CD45RO-negative and positively selected for CCR7, with terminally differentiated effector memory CD45RA+ cells excluded. Sequencing used immunoSEQ multiplex PCR; TCRdb keeps in-frame clones, though not all of them. The sample lists about 2 million clones; about 95% were seen once. Material: naive CD8+ T cells sorted from blood. These receptors were obtained from a man between 18 and 35 years old in good health.

The chain is built from TRBV27 and TRBJ2-7; the D gene is possibly TRBD2 (5 bases). This CDR3 is built from 16 residues. V dropped 5 bases and J dropped 0 bases, with 17 bases sitting between them. Germline CDR1 is MNHEY and CDR2 is SMNVEV (reference sequence). The CDR3 loop is CASSPSVGVHSYEQYF. Written as DNA, the CDR3 is TGTGCCAGCAGTCCCTCCGTGGGAGTTCACTCCTACGAGCAGTACTTC.

This chain links TRBV11-2 with TRBJ1-4, with unresolved D. The CDR3 is 14 residues long. Looked up from germline, CDR1 is SGHAT and CDR2 is FQNNGV. V gave up 5 bases and J gave up 2 bases, with 9 bases separating them. CDR3 in DNA: TGTGCCAGCAGCGTGACGGATACTAATGAAAAACTGTTTTTT. Its translation: CASSVTDTNEKLFF.

The chain is built from TRBV9 and TRBJ2-1; TRBD2 matches 8 bases. CDR3 length equals 18 residues. V gave up 0 bases and J gave up 8 bases; unmatched junction bases: 16. Germline CDR1 SGDLS, CDR2 YYNGEE. CDR3 region: CASSVEGSVSGSGDEQFF. The CDR3 bases are TGTGCCAGCAGCGTAGAGGGGTCGGTGAGCGGGAGTGGCGATGAGCAGTTCTTC.

This clone was counted a few times. V is TRBV5-1 and J is TRBJ1-6, with D perhaps matching TRBD1 (5 bases). The CDR3 length is 13 residues. Trimming left V 4 bases short and J 14 bases short, with 16 bases between. Looked up from germline, CDR1 is SGHRS and CDR2 is YFSETQ. CDR3 DNA sequence: TGCGCCAGCAGCCCTTTGGACGCGGACACCCTCCACTTT. It is translated as CASSPLDADTLHF.

V is TRBV29-1 and J is TRBJ2-1; 9 nucleotides agree with TRBD2. The CDR3 is 15 residues long. V was pared by 4 bases and J by 4 bases, with 8 bases of the junction left unmatched. CDR1 SQVTM and CDR2 ANQGSEA come from the germline V gene. In DNA form, the CDR3 reads TGCAGCGTTGGGGACAGCCTAGCGGGATACAATGAGCAGTTCTTC. Translation gives CSVGDSLAGYNEQFF.

The V call is TRBV11-2, the J call TRBJ2-1, with D maybe TRBD2 (5 bases). Germline V gives CDR1 SGHAT, CDR2 FQNNGV. CDR3 size: 12 residues. V dropped 5 bases and J dropped 7 bases, with 9 bases sitting between them. The CDR3 reads CASSPTRNEQFF. As DNA, the CDR3 is TGTGCCAGCAGCCCAACTAGAAATGAGCAGTTCTTC.

Notes on this clone: Other nucleotide sequences from this sample produce the same CDR3. This sequence joins TRBV7-9 and TRBJ1-3, with a tentative D call TRBD1 (6 bases). Germline-derived CDR1 and CDR2 are SEHNR and FQNEAQ (reference sequence). V was shortened by 2 bases and J by 0 bases, with 11 bases between the two germline ends. The CDR3 length is 16 residues. The CDR3 DNA reads TGTGCCAGCAGCTTAACCACAGGGCTCTCTGGAAACACCATATATTTT. This sequence encodes CASSLTTGLSGNTIYF.

The genes are TRBV7-9 and TRBJ2-1; 8 bases are shared with TRBD2. The trim removed 7 bases at V and 0 bases at J, leaving 8 bases unmatched. CDR1 SEHNR and CDR2 FQNEAQ come from the germline V gene (reference sequence). The CDR3 sequence is 16 residues long. CDR3 sequence: CASTPGLAPSYNEQFF. The CDR3 nucleotides are TGTGCCAGCACCCCCGGACTAGCCCCCTCCTACAATGAGCAGTTCTTC.

The chain couples TRBV7-8 to TRBJ1-5; D call uncertain. Germline V gene sequence: CDR1 SGHVS, CDR2 FQNEAQ. The CDR3 sequence is 15 residues long. V lost 2 bases and J 1 base, leaving 9 bases between the germline ends. DNA of the CDR3: TGTGCCAGCAGCTTAAACGACGGGAGCAATCAGCCCCAGCATTTT. Translating it yields CASSLNDGSNQPQHF. Together with reference TRBV7-8 and TRBJ1-5, the CDR3 gives the full variable domain: GAGVSQSPRYKVAKRGQDVALRCDPISGHVSLFWYQQALGQGPEFLTYFQNEAQLDKSGLPSDRFFAERPEGSVSTLKIQRTQQEDSAVYLCASSLNDGSNQPQHFGDGTRLSIL.

This rearrangement joins TRBV4-3 to TRBJ2-2; D is uncertain. CDR1 and CDR2 from the germline V gene are LGHNA and YSLEER. V lost 0 bases to trimming and J lost 6 bases, with 20 bases between them. The CDR3 has 18 residues. The CDR3 spells CASSQEGVGKAGAGELFF. The CDR3 DNA is TGCGCCAGCAGCCAAGAGGGTGTAGGGAAGGCTGGGGCCGGGGAGCTGTTTTTT.

The rearrangement links TRBV5-1 to TRBJ2-3; TRBD2 might be the D (6 bases). Per the germline V gene, CDR1 is SGHRS and CDR2 is YFSETQ. The CDR3 length is 15 residues. The V end was cut by 4 bases, the J end by 2 bases, with 14 bases between. CDR3 DNA sequence: TGCGCCAGCAGCGAATCTAGCGCCTCCACAGATACGCAGTATTTT. Translating it yields CASSESSASTDTQYF.

This clone was picked up one time. This chain uses TRBV11-2 with TRBJ2-7; no definite D call. Trimming stripped 5 bases from V and 6 bases from J, with 11 bases between. CDR1 and CDR2 (germline): SGHAT, FQNNGV. The CDR3 covers 12 residues. In nucleotides, the CDR3 is TGTGCCAGCAGCGAAGAACCGGGCGAGCAGTACTTC. The encoded protein is CASSEEPGEQYF.

This clone was seen more than once but under ten times. This CDR3 is also generated by other DNA sequences in the sample. V and J are TRBV4-1 and TRBJ2-7; 11 nucleotides match TRBD2. The CDR3 totals 15 residues. V was pared by 2 bases and J by 0 bases, with 0 bases of the junction left unmatched. Germline V gene sequence: CDR1 MGHRA, CDR2 YSYEKL. This chain's CDR3 is CASSQTSGSSYEQYF. The CDR3 region has the DNA TGCGCCAGCAGCCAAACTAGCGGGAGCTCCTACGAGCAGTACTTC.

The rearrangement links TRBV2 to TRBJ1-1, with TRBD1 as a possible D gene (6 bases). Germline loops: CDR1 SNHLY, CDR2 FYNNEI. CDR3 size: 17 residues. The ends were cut back, 2 bases at V and 0 bases at J, with 16 bases in the middle. CDR3 DNA sequence: TGTGCCAGCAGTGAAATTCAGGGCCCAGGGGTGAACACTGAAGCTTTCTTT. As protein: CASSEIQGPGVNTEAFF.